The next 5 T cell receptor beta chains were all read from a single sample in a study of cytomegalovirus exposure and HLA in healthy donors. Repertoires were generated with immunoSEQ multiplex PCR, while TCRdb's copy carries only in-frame clones and drops some. The top ten clones hold around 22% of a sample with some 140,000 clones, less than 90% of them seen once. Source material: PBMCs. All receptors derive from a man aged 18 to 29 in good health and CMV-seropositive.

The CDR3 loop is CASSVARVAGVGATDTQYF. The CDR3 DNA follows: TGTGCCAGCAGCGTAGCCCGGGTAGCGGGAGTTGGAGCCACAGATACGCAGTATTTT. V and J are TRBV9 and TRBJ2-3; 9 positions match TRBD2. The CDR3 totals 19 residues. After removal of 0 bases from V and 2 bases from J, the junction contained 13 bases not matched to a gene. Germline assignment: CDR1 SGDLS and CDR2 YYNGEE.

This sequence joins TRBV4-1 and TRBJ2-7; TRBD2 might be the D (7 bases). Germline assignment: CDR1 MGHRA and CDR2 YSYEKL. This CDR3 region has 15 residues. V lost 1 base and J lost 7, with 17 bases in between. The CDR3 protein is CASSQVVGGQREQYF. DNA of the CDR3: TGCGCCAGCAGCCAAGTCGTGGGGGGGCAGCGGGAGCAGTACTTC.

The CDR3 protein is CASSRLAGAYNEQFF. CDR3 nucleotide sequence: TGTGCCAGCAGTCGACTAGCGGGCGCCTACAATGAGCAGTTCTTC. This chain joins TRBV6-4 and TRBJ2-1; the match to TRBD2 covers 10 bases. J gave up 2 bases and V 5 bases, and 3 bases lay outside the gene matches. Germline CDR1 MRHNA, CDR2 SNTAGT. The CDR3 is 15 residues long.

The rearrangement joins TRBV7-9 to TRBJ1-5, with D unclear. Germline assignment: CDR1 SEHNR and CDR2 FQNEAQ (reference sequence). The V end was cut by 5 bases, the J end by 1 base, with 15 bases between. The CDR3 is made up of 16 amino acids. Here the CDR3 reads CASSPTGIGSNQPQHF. The CDR3 DNA sequence: TGTGCCAGCAGCCCGACGGGGATAGGGAGCAATCAGCCCCAGCATTTT.

The J gene is TRBJ1-1, the V gene TRBV20-1, with D possibly matching TRBD1 (5 bases). V was shortened by 0 bases and J by 10 bases, with 9 bases between the two germline ends. This CDR3 has 11 residues. CDR1 and CDR2 (germline): DFQATT, SNEGSKA (reference sequence). The CDR3 loop reads CSARDRRGAFF. CDR3 nucleotides: TGCAGTGCTAGAGATAGGAGGGGAGCTTTCTTT.